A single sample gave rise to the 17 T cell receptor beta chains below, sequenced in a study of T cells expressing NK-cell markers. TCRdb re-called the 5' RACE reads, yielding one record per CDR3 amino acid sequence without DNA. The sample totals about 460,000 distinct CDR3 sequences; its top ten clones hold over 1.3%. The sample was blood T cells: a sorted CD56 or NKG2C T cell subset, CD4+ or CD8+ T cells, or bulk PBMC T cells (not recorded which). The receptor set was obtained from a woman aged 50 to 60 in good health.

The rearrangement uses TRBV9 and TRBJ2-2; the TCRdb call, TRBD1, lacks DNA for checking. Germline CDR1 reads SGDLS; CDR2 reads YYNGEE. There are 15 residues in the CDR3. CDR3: CASSVARGVPGELFF.

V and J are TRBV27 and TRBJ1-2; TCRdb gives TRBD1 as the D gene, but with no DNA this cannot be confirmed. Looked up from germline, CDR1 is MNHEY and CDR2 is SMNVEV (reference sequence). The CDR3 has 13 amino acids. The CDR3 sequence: CASTHQGGYGYTF.

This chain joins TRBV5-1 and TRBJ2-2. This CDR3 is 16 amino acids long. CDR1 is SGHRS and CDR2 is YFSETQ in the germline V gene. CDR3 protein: CASSSLGGANTGELFF.

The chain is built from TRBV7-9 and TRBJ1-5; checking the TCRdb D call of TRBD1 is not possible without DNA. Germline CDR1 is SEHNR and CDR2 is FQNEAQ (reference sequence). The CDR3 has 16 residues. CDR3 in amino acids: CASSQNRVGNNQPQHF.

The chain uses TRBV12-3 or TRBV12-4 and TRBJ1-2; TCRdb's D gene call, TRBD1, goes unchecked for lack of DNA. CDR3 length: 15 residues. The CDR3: CASSLGGQFNYGYTF.

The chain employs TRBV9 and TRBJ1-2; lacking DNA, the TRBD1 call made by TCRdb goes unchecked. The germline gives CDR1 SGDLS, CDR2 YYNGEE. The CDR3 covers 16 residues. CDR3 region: CASSAHRQSAGYGYTF.

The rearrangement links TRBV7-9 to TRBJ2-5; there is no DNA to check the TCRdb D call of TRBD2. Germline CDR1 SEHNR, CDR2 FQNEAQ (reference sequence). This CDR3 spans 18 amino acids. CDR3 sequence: CASSTISRRGGSGRIQYF.

The chain's CDR3 is CASNREGRLNSPLHF. The chain joins TRBV12-3 or TRBV12-4 to TRBJ1-6; TCRdb proposes TRBD1, but this gene call is untestable without DNA. The CDR3 extends over 15 amino acids.

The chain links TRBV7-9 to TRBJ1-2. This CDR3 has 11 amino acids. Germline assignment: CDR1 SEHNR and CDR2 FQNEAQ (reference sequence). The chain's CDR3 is CASSLELGNTF.

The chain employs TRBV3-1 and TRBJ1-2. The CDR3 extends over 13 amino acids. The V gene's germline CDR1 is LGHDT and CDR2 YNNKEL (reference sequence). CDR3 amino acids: CASSQASGAGYTF.

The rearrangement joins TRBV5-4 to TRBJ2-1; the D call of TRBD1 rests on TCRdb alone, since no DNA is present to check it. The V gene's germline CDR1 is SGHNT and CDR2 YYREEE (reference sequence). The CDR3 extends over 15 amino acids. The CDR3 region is CASSLVDNRGTEQFF.

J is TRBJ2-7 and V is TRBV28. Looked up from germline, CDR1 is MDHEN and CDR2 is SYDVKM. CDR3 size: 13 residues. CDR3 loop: CATREHGRAEQYF.

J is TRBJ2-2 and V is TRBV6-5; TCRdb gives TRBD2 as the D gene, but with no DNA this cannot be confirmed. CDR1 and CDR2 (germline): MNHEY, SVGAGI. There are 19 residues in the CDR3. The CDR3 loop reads CASGRAVIAALRTTGELFF.

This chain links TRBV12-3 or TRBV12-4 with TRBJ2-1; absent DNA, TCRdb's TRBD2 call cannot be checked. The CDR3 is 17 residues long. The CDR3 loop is CASSFGLGGSQYNEQFF.

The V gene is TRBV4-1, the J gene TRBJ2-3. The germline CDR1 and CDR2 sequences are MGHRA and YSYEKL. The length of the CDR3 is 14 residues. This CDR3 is CASSQVTNTDTQYF.

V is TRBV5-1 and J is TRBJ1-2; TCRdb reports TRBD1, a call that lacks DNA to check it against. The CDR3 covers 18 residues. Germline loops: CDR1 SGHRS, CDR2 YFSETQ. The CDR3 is CASSLADFRGFSIYGYTF.

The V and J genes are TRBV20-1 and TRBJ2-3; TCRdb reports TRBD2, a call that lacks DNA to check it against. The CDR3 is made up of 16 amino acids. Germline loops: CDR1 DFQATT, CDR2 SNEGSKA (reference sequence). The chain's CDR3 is CSARDISGGRADTQYF.